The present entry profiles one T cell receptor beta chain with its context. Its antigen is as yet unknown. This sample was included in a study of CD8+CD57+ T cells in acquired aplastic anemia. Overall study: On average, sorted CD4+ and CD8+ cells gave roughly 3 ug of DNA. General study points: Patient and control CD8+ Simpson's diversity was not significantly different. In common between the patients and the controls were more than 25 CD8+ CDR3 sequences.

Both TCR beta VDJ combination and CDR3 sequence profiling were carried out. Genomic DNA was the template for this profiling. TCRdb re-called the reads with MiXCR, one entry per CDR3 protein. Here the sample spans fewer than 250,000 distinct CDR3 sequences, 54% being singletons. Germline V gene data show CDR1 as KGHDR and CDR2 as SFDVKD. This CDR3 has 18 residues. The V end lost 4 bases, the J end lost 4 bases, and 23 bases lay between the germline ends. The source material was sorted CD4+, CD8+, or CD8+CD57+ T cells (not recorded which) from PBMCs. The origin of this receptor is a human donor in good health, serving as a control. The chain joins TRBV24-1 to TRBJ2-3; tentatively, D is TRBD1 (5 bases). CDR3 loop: CATSDPKQGALGADTQYF. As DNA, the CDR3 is TGTGCCACCAGTGACCCCAAGCAAGGGGCCCTTGGCGCAGATACGCAGTATTTT.